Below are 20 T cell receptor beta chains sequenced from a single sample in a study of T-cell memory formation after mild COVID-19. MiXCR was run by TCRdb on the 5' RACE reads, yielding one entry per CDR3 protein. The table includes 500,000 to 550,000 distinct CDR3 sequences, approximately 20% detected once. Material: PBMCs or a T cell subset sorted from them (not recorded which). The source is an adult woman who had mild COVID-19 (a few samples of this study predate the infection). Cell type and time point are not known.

CDR3 nucleotides: TGTGCCAGCAGTATAGGGACTAGCGGCAATGAGCAGTTCTTC. Translation gives CASSIGTSGNEQFF. V usage is TRBV11-3 and J usage is TRBJ2-1; 11 positions agree with TRBD2. J was trimmed by 6 bases and V by 6 bases; bases with no gene match: 4. Looked up from germline, CDR1 is SGHNT and CDR2 is YENEEA. This CDR3 is built from 14 residues.

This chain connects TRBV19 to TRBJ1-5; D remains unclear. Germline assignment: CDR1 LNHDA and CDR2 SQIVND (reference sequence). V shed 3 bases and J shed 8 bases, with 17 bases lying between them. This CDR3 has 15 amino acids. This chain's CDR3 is CASSISFKRWEPQHF. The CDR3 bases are TGTGCCAGTAGTATTTCGTTTAAGCGCTGGGAGCCCCAGCATTTT.

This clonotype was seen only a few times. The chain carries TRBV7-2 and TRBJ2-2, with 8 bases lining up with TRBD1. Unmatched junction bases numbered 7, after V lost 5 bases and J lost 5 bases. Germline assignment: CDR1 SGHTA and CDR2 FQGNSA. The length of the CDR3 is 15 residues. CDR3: CASSGRQGSTGELFF. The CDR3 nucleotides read TGTGCCAGCAGCGGGCGACAGGGGAGTACCGGGGAGCTGTTTTTT.

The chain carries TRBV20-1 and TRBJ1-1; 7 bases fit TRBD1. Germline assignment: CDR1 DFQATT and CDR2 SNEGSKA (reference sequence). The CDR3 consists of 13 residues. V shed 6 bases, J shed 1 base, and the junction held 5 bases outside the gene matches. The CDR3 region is CSAETGENTEAFF. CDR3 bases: TGCAGTGCCGAAACAGGGGAGAACACTGAAGCTTTCTTT.

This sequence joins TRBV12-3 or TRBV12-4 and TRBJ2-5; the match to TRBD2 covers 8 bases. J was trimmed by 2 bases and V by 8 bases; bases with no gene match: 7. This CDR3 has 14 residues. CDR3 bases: TGTGCCAGCGGCACGGGGGGGAATCAAGAGACCCAGTACTTC. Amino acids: CASGTGGNQETQYF.

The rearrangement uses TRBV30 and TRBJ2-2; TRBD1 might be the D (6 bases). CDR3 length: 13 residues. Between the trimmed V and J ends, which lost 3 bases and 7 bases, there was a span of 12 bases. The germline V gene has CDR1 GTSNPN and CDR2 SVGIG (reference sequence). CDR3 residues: CAWSRPRGGELFF. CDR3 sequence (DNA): TGTGCCTGGAGCCGCCCCAGGGGCGGGGAGCTGTTTTTT.

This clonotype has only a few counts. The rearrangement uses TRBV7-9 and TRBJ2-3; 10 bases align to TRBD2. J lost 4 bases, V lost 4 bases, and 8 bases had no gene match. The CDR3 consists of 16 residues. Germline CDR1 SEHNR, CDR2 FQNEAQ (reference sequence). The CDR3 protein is CASSSLTSGRPDTQYF. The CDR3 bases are TGTGCCAGCAGCTCCTTGACTAGCGGGCGCCCAGATACGCAGTATTTT.

CDR3 sequence (DNA): TGTGCCACCAGTGATCCCCTCCGGGGGGGCTCGTACAATGAGCAGTTCTTC. Its translation: CATSDPLRGGSYNEQFF. The rearrangement uses TRBV24-1 and TRBJ2-1, with 8 bases identical to TRBD2. This CDR3 contains 17 residues. J was trimmed by 4 bases and V by 3 bases; bases with no gene match: 10. From germline, CDR1 is KGHDR and CDR2 SFDVKD.

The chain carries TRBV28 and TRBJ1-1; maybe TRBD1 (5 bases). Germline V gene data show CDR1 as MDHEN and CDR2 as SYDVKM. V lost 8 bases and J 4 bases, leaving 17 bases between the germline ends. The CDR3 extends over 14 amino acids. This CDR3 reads CASYYDGGFTEAFF. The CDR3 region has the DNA TGTGCCAGCTATTACGATGGGGGGTTCACTGAAGCTTTCTTT.

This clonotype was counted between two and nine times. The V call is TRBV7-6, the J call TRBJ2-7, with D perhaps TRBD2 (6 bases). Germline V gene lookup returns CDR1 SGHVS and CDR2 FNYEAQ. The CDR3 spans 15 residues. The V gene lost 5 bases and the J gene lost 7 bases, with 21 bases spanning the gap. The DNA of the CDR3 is TGTGCCAGCAGCATCTCCGGGGGTGGGGAAGGAGAGCAGTACTTC. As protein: CASSISGGGEGEQYF.

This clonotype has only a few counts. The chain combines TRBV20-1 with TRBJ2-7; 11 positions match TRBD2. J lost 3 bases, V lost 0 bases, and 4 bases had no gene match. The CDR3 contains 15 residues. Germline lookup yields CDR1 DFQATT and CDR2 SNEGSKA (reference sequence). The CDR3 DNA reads TGCAGTGCTAGAGACCTAGCGGGGGGCAACTACGAGCAGTACTTC. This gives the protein CSARDLAGGNYEQYF.

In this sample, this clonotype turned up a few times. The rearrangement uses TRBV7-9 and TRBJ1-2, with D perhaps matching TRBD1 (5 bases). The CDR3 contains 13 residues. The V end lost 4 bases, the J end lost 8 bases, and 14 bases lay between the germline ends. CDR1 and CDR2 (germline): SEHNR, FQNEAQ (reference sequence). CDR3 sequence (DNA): TGTGCCAGCAGCTCTCAGGGTCAAGAAGGCTACACCTTC. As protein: CASSSQGQEGYTF.

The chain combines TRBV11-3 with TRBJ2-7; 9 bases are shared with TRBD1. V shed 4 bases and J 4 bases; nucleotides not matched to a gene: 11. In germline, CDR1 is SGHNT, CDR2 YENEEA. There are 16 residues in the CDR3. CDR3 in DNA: TGTGCCAGCAGCTCCGCCTCCGGGACAGGGCATTACGAGCAGTACTTC. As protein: CASSSASGTGHYEQYF.

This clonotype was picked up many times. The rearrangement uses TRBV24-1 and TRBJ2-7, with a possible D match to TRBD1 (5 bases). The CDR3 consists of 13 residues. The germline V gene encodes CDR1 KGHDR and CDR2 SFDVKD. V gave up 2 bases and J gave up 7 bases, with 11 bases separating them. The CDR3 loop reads CATSDWQGREQYF. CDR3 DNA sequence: TGTGCCACCAGTGATTGGCAGGGTAGAGAGCAGTACTTC.

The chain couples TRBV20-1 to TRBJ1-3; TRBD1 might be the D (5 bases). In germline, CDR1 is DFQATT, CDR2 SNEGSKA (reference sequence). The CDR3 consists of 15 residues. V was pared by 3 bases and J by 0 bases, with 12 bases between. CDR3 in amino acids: CSARRQYFSGNTIYF. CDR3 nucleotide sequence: TGCAGTGCTAGGCGACAGTACTTCTCTGGAAACACCATATATTTT.

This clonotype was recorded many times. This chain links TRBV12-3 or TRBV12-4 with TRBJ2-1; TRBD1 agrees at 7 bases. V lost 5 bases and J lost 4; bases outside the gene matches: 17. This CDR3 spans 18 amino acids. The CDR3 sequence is CASSPTRGTAEAYNEQFF. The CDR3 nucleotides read TGTGCCAGCAGTCCCACGAGAGGGACAGCGGAGGCGTACAATGAGCAGTTCTTC.

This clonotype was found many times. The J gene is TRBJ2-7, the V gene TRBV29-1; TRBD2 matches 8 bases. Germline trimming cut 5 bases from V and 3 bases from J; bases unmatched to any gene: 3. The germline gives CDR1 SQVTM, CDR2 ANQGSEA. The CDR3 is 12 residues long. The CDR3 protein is CSVCRGGYEQYF. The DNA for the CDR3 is TGCAGCGTTTGTCGGGGGGGCTACGAGCAGTACTTC.

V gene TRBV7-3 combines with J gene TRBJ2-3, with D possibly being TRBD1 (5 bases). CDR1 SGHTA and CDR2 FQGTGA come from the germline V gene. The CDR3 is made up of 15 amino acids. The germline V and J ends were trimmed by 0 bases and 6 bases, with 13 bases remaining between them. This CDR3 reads CASSLTGQQEDTQYF. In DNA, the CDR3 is TGTGCCAGCAGCTTAACTGGACAACAGGAGGATACGCAGTATTTT.

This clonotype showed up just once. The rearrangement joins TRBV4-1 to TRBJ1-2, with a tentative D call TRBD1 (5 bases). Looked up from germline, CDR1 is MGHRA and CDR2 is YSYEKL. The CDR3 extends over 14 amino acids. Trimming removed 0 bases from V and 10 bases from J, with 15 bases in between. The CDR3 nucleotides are TGCGCCAGCAGCCAAGATTTTGGACCGACAGACTACACCTTC. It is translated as CASSQDFGPTDYTF.

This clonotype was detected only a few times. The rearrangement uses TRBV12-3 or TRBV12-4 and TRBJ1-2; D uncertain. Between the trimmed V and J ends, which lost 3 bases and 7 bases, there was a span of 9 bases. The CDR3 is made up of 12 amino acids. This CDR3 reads CASSFRTGGYTF. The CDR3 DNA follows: TGTGCCAGCAGTTTTAGGACGGGTGGCTACACCTTC.